This T cell receptor beta chain was identified in a study of OX40 agonist ivuxolimab in advanced cancers. Study overall: Prior anti-PD-1, anti-PD-L1 or anti-CTLA-4 therapy was allowed; about 39% had some. One hepatocellular carcinoma and a couple of cutaneous melanoma patients partially responded.

This CDR3 is 11 amino acids long. Per the germline V gene, CDR1 is SGHDN and CDR2 is FVKESK. V was shortened by 2 bases and J by 5 bases, with 3 bases between the two germline ends. Sequenced by immunoSEQ multiplex PCR; TCRdb stores in-frame clones only, minus some. This table has about 77,000 clones, 80% to 90% appearing once. Remarks on this clone: Its antigen is currently unknown.

Study-wide results and limits: Among expanded peripheral T cells, antigen specificity went undetermined.

The rearrangement links TRBV14 to TRBJ2-5; no clear D. Specimen: CD4+ or CD8+ T cells sorted from blood, collected in a trial of the OX40 agonist ivuxolimab. This receptor was taken from an adult with an advanced solid tumor such as melanoma, head and neck, liver or kidney cancer. The CDR3 spells CASSQTETQYF. The CDR3 DNA reads TGTGCCAGCAGCCAAACCGAGACCCAGTACTTC.